Listed below are T cell receptor beta chains from one sample, sequenced in a study of shared clonotypes between healthy human individuals. Generated by immunoSEQ multiplex PCR, the TCRdb table keeps only in-frame clones and is missing some. The table shows roughly 2.1 million clones, with about 92% occurring only once. The sample taken for sequencing was naive CD8+ T cells from PBMCs. These TCRs come from a man aged 18-30 years in good health. Some clones in this sample may be carry-over from other donors' samples. Both conserved end residues are part of each CDR3. The D gene is left open where the match is weak.

V: TRBV13
D: TRBD1
J: TRBJ1-2
CDR3: CASSFWGSNRGRHGYTF

V: TRBV19
D: TRBD2
J: TRBJ2-5
CDR3: CASSITSGRGETQYF

V: TRBV19
D: TRBD1
J: TRBJ1-1
CDR3: CASSITGAGTEAFF

V: TRBV9
D: TRBD2
J: NA
CDR3: CASSVVGGAIYEQYF

V: TRBV19
D: TRBD1
J: TRBJ2-4
CDR3: CASSGQGWDIQYF

V: TRBV27
D: NA
J: TRBJ1-2
CDR3: CASRRDDRYYGYTF

V: TRBV28
D: TRBD1
J: TRBJ1-2
CDR3: CASSPYPDRDLYGYTF

V: TRBV7-8
D: NA
J: TRBJ2-7
CDR3: CASKPGPTLYEQYF

V: TRBV7-9
D: NA
J: TRBJ2-2
CDR3: CASSLERGRELFF

V: TRBV4-1
D: NA
J: TRBJ2-5
CDR3: CASSQETHQETQYF

V: TRBV15
D: TRBD2
J: TRBJ2-2
CDR3: CATSRGERGGELFF

V: TRBV11-2
D: NA
J: TRBJ2-7
CDR3: CASSLGPEVSYEQYF

V: TRBV27
D: NA
J: TRBJ2-7
CDR3: CASSLRGAYPAYEQYF

V: TRBV5-4
D: NA
J: TRBJ2-7
CDR3: CASSFGTPLLYEQYF

V: TRBV7-8
D: TRBD2
J: TRBJ2-7
CDR3: CASSLGLAGVPWEQYF

V: TRBV29-1
D: NA
J: TRBJ2-3
CDR3: CSVEDIATLAARTDTQYF

V: TRBV19
D: TRBD1
J: TRBJ1-2
CDR3: CASSSLPGQASRGYTF

V: TRBV11-1
D: NA
J: TRBJ2-2
CDR3: CASSLEFGAELFF

V: TRBV5-1
D: NA
J: TRBJ2-7
CDR3: CASSPGNEQYF

V: TRBV7-9
D: NA
J: TRBJ2-7
CDR3: CASSSPDGPREQYF

V: TRBV29-1
D: NA
J: TRBJ2-1
CDR3: CSVEGLYNEQFF

V: TRBV19
D: TRBD1
J: TRBJ1-4
CDR3: CASSNQGARGEKLFF

V: TRBV9
D: NA
J: TRBJ2-7
CDR3: CASSVQGWESNEQYF

V: TRBV5-4
D: TRBD1
J: TRBJ1-6
CDR3: CASSGTGHRMSPLHF

V: TRBV6-5
D: TRBD1
J: TRBJ2-3
CDR3: CASSPSTGIGTQYF

V: TRBV9
D: TRBD2
J: TRBJ2-2
CDR3: CASSVRTSGSPGELFF

V: TRBV18
D: TRBD1
J: TRBJ2-1
CDR3: CASSPSGTGGSSNEQFF

V: TRBV7-9
D: NA
J: TRBJ2-7
CDR3: CASSLPTGYPYEQYF

V: TRBV27
D: TRBD1
J: TRBJ1-1
CDR3: CASSFSRTGDNTEAFF

V: TRBV7-9
D: NA
J: TRBJ2-7
CDR3: CASSLDSFAPYEQYF

V: TRBV11-2
D: NA
J: TRBJ2-1
CDR3: CASSPTTPGPANEQFF

V: TRBV11-2
D: TRBD2
J: TRBJ2-7
CDR3: CASSSGLVSYEQYF

V: TRBV11-3
D: TRBD2
J: TRBJ2-2
CDR3: CASSLRTSGSDTGELFF

V: TRBV28
D: NA
J: TRBJ2-5
CDR3: CASSLRTLYQETQYF

V: TRBV11-1
D: NA
J: TRBJ2-1
CDR3: CASSLLPTIRGNEQFF

V: TRBV7-8
D: TRBD1
J: TRBJ2-7
CDR3: CASLVWTGAYEQYF

V: TRBV7-9
D: NA
J: TRBJ2-4
CDR3: CASSPGDPNIQYF

V: TRBV20-1
D: NA
J: TRBJ1-1
CDR3: CSARVPRDFF

V: TRBV28
D: NA
J: TRBJ2-2
CDR3: CATSLYTGELFF

V: TRBV7-8
D: TRBD2
J: TRBJ2-2
CDR3: CASSTPGLAGEGGELFF

V: TRBV28
D: TRBD1
J: TRBJ2-1
CDR3: CASSLWDRGRGQFF

V: TRBV20-1
D: TRBD2
J: TRBJ2-7
CDR3: CSGGSAYEQYF

V: TRBV5-1
D: TRBD1
J: TRBJ1-2
CDR3: CASRPGTASIYGYTF

V: TRBV27
D: NA
J: TRBJ1-5
CDR3: CASSLSRGYQPQHF

V: TRBV19
D: NA
J: TRBJ2-5
CDR3: CASSMGGGPETQYF

V: TRBV15
D: TRBD2
J: TRBJ2-7
CDR3: CATSSVYGRAGEQYF